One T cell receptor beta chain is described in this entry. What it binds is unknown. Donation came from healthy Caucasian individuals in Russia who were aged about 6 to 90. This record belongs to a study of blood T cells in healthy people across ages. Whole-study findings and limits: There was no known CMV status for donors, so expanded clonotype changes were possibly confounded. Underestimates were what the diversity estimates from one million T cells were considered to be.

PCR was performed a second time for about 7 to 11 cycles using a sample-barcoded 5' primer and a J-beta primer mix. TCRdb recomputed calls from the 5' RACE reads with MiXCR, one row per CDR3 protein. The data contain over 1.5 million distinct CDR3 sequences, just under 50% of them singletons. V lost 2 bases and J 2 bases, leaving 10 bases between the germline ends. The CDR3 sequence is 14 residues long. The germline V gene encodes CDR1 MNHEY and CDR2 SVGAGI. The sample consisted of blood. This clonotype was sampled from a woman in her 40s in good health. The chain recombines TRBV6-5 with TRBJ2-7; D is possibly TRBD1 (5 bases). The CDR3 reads CASSYGVGAYEQYF. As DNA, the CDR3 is TGTGCCAGCAGTTACGGTGTAGGGGCCTACGAGCAGTACTTC.